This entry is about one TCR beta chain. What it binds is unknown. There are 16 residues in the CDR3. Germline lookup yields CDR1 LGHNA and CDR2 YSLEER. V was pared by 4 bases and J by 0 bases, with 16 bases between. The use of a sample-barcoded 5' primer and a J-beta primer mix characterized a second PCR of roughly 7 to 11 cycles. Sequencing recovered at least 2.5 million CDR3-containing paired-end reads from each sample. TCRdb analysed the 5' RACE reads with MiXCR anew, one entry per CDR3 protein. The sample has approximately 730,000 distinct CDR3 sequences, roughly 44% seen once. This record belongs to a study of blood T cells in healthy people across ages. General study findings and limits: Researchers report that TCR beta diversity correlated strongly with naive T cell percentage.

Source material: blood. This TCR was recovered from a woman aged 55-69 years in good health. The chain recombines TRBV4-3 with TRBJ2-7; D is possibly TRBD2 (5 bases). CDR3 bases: TGCGCCAGCAGCCGAAGTGTGTCAGGACTCTCCTACGAGCAGTACTTC. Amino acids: CASSRSVSGLSYEQYF.